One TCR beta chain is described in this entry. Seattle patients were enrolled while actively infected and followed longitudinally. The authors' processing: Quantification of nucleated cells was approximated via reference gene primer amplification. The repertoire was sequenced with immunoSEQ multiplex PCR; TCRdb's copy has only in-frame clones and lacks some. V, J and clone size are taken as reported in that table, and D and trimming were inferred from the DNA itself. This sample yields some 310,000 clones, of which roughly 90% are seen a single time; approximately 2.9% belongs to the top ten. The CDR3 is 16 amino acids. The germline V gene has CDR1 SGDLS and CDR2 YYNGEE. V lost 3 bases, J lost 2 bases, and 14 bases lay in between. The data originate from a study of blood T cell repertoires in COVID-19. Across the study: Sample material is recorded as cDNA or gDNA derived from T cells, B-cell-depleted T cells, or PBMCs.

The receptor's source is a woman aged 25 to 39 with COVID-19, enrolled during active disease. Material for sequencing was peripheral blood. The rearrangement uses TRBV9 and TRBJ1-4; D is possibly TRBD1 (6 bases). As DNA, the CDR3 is TGTGCCAGCAGCGCTGGAACAGGGAGCACTAATGAAAAACTGTTTTTT. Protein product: CASSAGTGSTNEKLFF.